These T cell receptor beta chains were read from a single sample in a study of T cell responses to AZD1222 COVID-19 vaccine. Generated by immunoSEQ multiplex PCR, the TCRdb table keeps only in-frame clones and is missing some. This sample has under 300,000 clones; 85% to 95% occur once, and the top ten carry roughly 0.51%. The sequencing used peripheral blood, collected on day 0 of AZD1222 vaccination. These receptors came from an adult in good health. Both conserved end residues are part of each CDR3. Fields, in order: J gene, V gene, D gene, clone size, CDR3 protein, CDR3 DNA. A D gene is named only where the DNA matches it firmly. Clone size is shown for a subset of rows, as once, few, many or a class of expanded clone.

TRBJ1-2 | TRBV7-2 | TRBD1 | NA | CASSLRPGTGLGYTF | TGTGCCAGCAGCTTACGTCCCGGGACAGGGCTCGGCTACACCTTC
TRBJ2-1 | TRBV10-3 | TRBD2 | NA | CAISGGTSGRATQHEQFF | TGTGCCATCAGTGGGGGGACTAGCGGGAGGGCCACTCAGCATGAGCAGTTCTTC
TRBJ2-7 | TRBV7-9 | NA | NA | CASSSPISGTSYYEQYF | TGTGCCAGCAGCTCCCCGATATCAGGGACGTCGTACTACGAGCAGTACTTC
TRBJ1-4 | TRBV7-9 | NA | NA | CASSPPLGKTNEKLFF | TGTGCCAGCAGCCCCCCTTTGGGGAAAACTAATGAAAAACTGTTTTTT
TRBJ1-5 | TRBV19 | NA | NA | CASSRSGVNNQPQHF | TGTGCCAGTAGTAGGTCAGGGGTGAACAATCAGCCCCAGCATTTT
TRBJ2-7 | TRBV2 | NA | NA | CASRRVSDEQYF | TGTGCCAGCAGGCGGGTCTCAGACGAGCAGTACTTC
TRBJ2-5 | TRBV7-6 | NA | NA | CASSFASSSRETQYF | TGTGCCAGCAGCTTTGCTAGCAGCTCCCGGGAGACCCAGTACTTC
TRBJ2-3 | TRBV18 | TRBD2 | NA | CASSPPVSGGADTQYF | TGTGCCAGCTCACCCCCCGTCTCCGGGGGGGCAGATACGCAGTATTTT
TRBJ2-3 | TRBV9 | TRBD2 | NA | CASSVGSGGTDTQYF | TGTGCCAGCAGCGTAGGTAGCGGGGGCACAGATACGCAGTATTTT
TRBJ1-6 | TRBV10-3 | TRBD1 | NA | CAISGRGQEGSPLHF | TGTGCCATCTCTGGCCGAGGACAGGAAGGTTCACCCCTCCACTTT
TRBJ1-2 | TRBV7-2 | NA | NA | CASSFTGIPHGYTF | TGTGCCAGCAGCTTCACAGGGATACCCCATGGCTACACCTTC
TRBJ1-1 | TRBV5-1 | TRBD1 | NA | CASKLDRGTEAFF | TGCGCCAGCAAACTGGACAGGGGCACTGAAGCTTTCTTT
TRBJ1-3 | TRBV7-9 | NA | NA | CASSPRAGGLSGNTIYF | TGTGCCAGCAGCCCCCGGGCCGGGGGTCTCTCTGGAAACACCATATATTTT
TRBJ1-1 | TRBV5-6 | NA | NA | CASSLVGPTGTEAFF | TGTGCCAGCAGCTTAGTCGGACCCACGGGGACTGAAGCTTTCTTT
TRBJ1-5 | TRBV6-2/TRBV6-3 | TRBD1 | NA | CASSTTGQRYQPQHF | TGTGCCAGCAGCACCACGGGACAGCGATATCAGCCCCAGCATTTT
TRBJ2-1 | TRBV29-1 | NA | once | CSAGTDNEQFF | TGCAGCGCAGGGACTGACAATGAGCAGTTCTTC
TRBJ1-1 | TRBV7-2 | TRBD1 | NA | CASSLNPNRGRLNTEAFF | TGTGCCAGCAGCTTAAACCCGAACAGGGGTAGGTTGAACACTGAAGCTTTCTTT
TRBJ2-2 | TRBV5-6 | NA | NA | CASSRIGGTNTGELFF | TGTGCCAGCAGCCGTATTGGCGGTACGAACACCGGGGAGCTGTTTTTT
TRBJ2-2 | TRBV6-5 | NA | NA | CASSYSASSTGELFF | TGTGCCAGCAGTTACTCGGCCAGTTCCACCGGGGAGCTGTTTTTT
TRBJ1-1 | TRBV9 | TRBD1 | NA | CASSVVGQGDTEAFF | TGTGCCAGCAGCGTAGTCGGGCAGGGGGACACTGAAGCTTTCTTT
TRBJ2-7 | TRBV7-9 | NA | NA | CASSPRPGTYEQYF | TGTGCCAGCAGCCCTCGGCCAGGGACCTACGAGCAGTACTTC
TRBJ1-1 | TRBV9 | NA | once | CASSVDWGGLHTEAFF | TGTGCCAGCAGCGTAGATTGGGGGGGCTTGCACACTGAAGCTTTCTTT
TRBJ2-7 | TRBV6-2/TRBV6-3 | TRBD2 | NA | CASSWRTSGSSTYEQYF | TGTGCCAGCAGTTGGCGGACTAGCGGGAGCTCTACCTACGAGCAGTACTTC
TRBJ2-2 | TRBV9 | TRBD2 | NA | CASSPPSGGPSGELFF | TGTGCCAGCAGCCCTCCCAGCGGGGGCCCTTCCGGGGAGCTGTTTTTT
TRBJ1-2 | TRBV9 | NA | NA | CASSGAEADPPNYGYTF | TGTGCCAGCAGCGGGGCAGAGGCGGACCCCCCTAACTATGGCTACACCTTC
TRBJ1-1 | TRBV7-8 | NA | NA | CATSGQVNTETFF | TGTGCCACCTCGGGGCAGGTGAACACTGAAACTTTCTTT
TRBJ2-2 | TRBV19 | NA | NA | CASSFGGYTGELFF | TGTGCCAGTAGTTTCGGGGGTTACACCGGGGAGCTGTTTTTT
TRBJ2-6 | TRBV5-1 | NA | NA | CASSRTPNSGANVLTF | TGCGCCAGCAGTCGGACACCCAACTCTGGGGCCAACGTCCTGACTTTC
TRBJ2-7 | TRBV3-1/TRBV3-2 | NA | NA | CASRSTYEQYF | TGTGCCAGCAGGTCTACCTACGAGCAGTACTTC
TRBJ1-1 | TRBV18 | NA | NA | CASSPSGILLNTEAFF | TGTGCCAGCTCACCAAGTGGGATACTTCTGAACACTGAAGCTTTCTTT
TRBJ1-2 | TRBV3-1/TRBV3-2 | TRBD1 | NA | CASSQEGTGGYTF | TGTGCCAGCAGCCAAGAGGGGACAGGGGGCTACACCTTC
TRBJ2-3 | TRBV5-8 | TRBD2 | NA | CASHRRTSGRVVDTQYF | TGTGCCAGTCACCGTCGGACTAGCGGGAGGGTGGTAGATACGCAGTATTTT